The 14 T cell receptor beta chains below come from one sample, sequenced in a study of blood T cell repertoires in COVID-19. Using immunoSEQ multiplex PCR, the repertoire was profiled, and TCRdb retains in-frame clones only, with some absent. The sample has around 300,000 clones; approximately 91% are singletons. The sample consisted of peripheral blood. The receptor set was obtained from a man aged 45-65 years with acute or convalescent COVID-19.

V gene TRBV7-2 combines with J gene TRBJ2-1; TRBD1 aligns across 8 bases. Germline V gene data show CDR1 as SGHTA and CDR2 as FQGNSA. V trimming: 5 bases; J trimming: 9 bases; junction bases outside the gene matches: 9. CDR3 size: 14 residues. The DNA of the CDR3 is TGTGCCAGCAGCCACGACAGGGGCCATCCTGAGCAGTTCTTC. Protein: CASSHDRGHPEQFF.

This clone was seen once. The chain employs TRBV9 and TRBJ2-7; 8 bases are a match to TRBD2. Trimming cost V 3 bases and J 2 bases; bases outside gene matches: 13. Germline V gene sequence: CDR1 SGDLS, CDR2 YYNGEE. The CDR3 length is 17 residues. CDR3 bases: TGTGCCAGCAGCGACCCAAAGAAGGCGGGGGGTACCTACGAGCAGTACTTC. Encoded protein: CASSDPKKAGGTYEQYF.

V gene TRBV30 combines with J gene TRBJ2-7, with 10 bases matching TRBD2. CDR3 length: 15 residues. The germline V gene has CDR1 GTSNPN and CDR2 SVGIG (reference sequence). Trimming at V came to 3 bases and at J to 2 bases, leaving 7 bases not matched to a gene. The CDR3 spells CAWSAGTSATYEQYF. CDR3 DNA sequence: TGTGCCTGGAGCGCGGGGACTAGCGCCACCTACGAGCAGTACTTC. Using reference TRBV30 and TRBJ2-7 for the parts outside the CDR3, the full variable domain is SQTIHQWPATLVQPVGSPLSLECTVEGTSNPNLYWYRQAAGRGLQLLFYSVGIGQISSEVPQNLSASRPQDRQFILSSKKLLLSDSGFYLCAWSAGTSATYEQYFGPGTRLTVT.

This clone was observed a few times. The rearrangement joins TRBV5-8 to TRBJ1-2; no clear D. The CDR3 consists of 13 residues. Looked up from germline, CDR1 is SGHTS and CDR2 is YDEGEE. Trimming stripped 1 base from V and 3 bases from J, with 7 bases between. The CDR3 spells CASSLHRDYGYTF. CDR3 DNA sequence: TGTGCCAGCAGCTTGCACAGAGACTATGGCTACACCTTC.

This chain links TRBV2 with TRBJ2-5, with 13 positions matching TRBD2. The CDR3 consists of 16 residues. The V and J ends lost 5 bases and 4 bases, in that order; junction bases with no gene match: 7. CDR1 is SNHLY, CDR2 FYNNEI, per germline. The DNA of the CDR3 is TGTGCCAGCAGTTGGACTAGCGGGGGTGGGGGAGAGACCCAGTACTTC. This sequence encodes CASSWTSGGGGETQYF.

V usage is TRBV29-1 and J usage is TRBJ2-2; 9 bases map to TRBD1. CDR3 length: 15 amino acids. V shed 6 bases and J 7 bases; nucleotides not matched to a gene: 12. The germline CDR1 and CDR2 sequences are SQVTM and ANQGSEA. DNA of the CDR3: TGCAGCGTCGAGGACAGGGGAGGGGACGGCGGGGAGCTGTTTTTT. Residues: CSVEDRGGDGGELFF.

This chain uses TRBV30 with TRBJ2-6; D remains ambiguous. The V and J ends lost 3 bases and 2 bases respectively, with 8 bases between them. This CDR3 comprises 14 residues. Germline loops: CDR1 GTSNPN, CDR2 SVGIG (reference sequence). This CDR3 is CAWRRPAGANVLTF. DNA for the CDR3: TGTGCCTGGAGGCGGCCAGCTGGGGCCAACGTCCTGACTTTC. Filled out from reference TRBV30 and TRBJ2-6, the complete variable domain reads SQTIHQWPATLVQPVGSPLSLECTVEGTSNPNLYWYRQAAGRGLQLLFYSVGIGQISSEVPQNLSASRPQDRQFILSSKKLLLSDSGFYLCAWRRPAGANVLTFGAGSRLTVL.

CDR3 residues: CASSLLAGGTGELFF. The CDR3, as DNA: TGTGCCAGCAGCCTTCTAGCGGGGGGGACCGGGGAGCTGTTTTTT. This chain connects TRBV7-6 to TRBJ2-2; TRBD2 agrees at 12 bases. CDR3 size: 15 residues. Per germline, CDR1 SGHVS and CDR2 FNYEAQ. J lost 5 bases, V lost 5 bases, and 3 bases had no gene match.

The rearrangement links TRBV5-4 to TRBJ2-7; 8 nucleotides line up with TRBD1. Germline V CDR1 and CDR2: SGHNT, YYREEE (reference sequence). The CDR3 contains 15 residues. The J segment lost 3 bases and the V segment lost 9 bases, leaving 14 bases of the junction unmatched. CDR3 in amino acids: CATLDGQGRYYEQYF. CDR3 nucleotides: TGTGCCACCCTCGACGGACAGGGACGATACTACGAGCAGTACTTC. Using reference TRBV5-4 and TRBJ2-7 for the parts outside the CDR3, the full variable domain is ETGVTQSPTHLIKTRGQQVTLRCSSQSGHNTVSWYQQALGQGPQFIFQYYREEENGRGNFPPRFSGLQFPNYSSELNVNALELDDSALYLCATLDGQGRYYEQYFGPGTRLTVT.

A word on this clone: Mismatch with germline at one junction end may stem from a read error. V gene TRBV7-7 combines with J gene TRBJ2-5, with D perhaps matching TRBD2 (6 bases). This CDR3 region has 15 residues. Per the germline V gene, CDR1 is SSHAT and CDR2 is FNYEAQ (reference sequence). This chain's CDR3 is CASSLDGGVQETQYF. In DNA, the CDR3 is TGTGCTAGCAGCTTAGATGGCGGGGTACAAGAGACCCAGTACTTC.

Here the CDR3 reads CASKAGGRGYTF. CDR3 DNA: TGTGCCAGCAAGGCAGGGGGCAGGGGCTACACCTTC. The rearrangement uses TRBV6-5 and TRBJ1-2; 8 bases map to TRBD1. The CDR3 consists of 12 residues. The V gene's germline CDR1 is MNHEY and CDR2 SVGAGI. V was pared by 7 bases and J by 8 bases, with 6 bases of the junction left unmatched.

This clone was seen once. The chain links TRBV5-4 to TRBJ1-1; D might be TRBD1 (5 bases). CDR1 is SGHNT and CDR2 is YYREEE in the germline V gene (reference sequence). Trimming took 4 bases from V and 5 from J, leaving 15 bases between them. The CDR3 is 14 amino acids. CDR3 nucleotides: TGTGCCAGCAGCAAACAGGTTGGGAGGACTGAAGCTTTCTTT. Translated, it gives CASSKQVGRTEAFF.

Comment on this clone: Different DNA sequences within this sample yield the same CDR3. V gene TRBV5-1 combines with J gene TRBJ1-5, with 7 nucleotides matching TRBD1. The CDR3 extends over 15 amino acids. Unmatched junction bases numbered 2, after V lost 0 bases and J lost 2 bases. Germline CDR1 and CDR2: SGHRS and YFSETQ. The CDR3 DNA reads TGCGCCAGCAGCTTGGAAGGACAGGGCAATCAGCCCCAGCATTTT. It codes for CASSLEGQGNQPQHF. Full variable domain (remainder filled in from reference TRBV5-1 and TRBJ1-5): KAGVTQTPRYLIKTRGQQVTLSCSPISGHRSVSWYQQTPGQGLQFLFEYFSETQRNKGNFPGRFSGRQFSNSRSEMNVSTLELGDSALYLCASSLEGQGNQPQHFGDGTRLSIL.

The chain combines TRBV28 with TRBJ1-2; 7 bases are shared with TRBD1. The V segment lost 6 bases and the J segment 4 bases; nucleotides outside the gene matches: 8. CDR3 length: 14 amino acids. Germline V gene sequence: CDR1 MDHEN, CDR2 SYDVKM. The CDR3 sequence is CASRPPGTAYGYTF. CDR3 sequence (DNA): TGTGCCAGCAGACCCCCCGGGACAGCCTATGGCTACACCTTC.